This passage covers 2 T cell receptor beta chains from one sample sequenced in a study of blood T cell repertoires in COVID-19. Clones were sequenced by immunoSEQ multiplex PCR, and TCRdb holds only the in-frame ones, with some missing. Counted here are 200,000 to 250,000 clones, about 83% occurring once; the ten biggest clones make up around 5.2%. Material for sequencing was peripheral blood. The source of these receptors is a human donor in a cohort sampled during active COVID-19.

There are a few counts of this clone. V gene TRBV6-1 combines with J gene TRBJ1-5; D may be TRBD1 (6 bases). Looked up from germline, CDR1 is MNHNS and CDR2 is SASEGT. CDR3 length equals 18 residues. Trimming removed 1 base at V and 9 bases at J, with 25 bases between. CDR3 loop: CASSEEFRGHIIIRPQHF. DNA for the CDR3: TGTGCCAGCAGTGAAGAGTTTAGGGGACATATAATCATTCGGCCCCAGCATTTT.

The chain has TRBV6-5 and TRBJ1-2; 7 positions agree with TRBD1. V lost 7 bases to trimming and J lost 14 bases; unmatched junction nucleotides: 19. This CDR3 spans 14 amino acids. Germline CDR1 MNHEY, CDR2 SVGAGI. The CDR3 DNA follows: TGTGCCAGCAAGCCGCGCGCGTCGACAGGGAGTCAGACCTTC. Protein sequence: CASKPRASTGSQTF.